This passage covers 9 T cell receptor beta chains from one sample sequenced in a study of molecular identifiers for immune sequencing clone quantification. Via MiXCR, TCRdb re-called the PCR reads, giving one row per CDR3 protein. This sample has about 640,000 distinct CDR3 sequences; nearly 20% occur once, and the top ten carry approximately 0.9%. The source material was naive CD8+ T cells from blood, with Jurkat cell RNA spiked in. Subset indicated: FACS-sorted CD8+CD4-CCR7+CD45RA+ naive T cells. The source of these receptors is a human donor in good health. Some libraries in this study had Jurkat cell RNA spiked in.

This clonotype has more than one count but fewer than ten. The chain recombines TRBV30 with TRBJ2-7; a possible D gene is TRBD2 (6 bases). Trimming pared 2 bases from V and 3 bases from J, leaving 17 bases between. This CDR3 is 15 amino acids long. CDR1 is GTSNPN, CDR2 SVGIG, per germline (reference sequence). The CDR3 region is CAWSPTSGTYYEQYF. DNA of the CDR3: TGTGCCTGGAGTCCGACCTCCGGGACTTACTACGAGCAGTACTTC.

This clonotype appeared many times. The J gene is TRBJ2-2, the V gene TRBV5-6; tentative D call: TRBD2 (5 bases). Germline CDR1 and CDR2: SGHDT and YYEEEE. The ends were cut back, 3 bases at V and 5 bases at J, with 14 bases in the middle. This CDR3 region has 15 residues. Written as DNA, the CDR3 is TGTGCCAGCAGCTCCAGAGGGAGCGGTACCGGGGAGCTGTTTTTT. Residues: CASSSRGSGTGELFF.

There are many counts of this clonotype. The V and J genes are TRBV7-9 and TRBJ1-1; D is unclear. The germline gives CDR1 SEHNR, CDR2 FQNEAQ (reference sequence). Trimming stripped 1 base from V and 0 bases from J, with 9 bases between. The CDR3 covers 15 residues. CDR3 sequence: CASSLDNRMNTEAFF. Written as DNA, the CDR3 is TGTGCCAGCAGCTTAGATAACCGGATGAACACTGAAGCTTTCTTT.

This clonotype was seen ten or more times. The J gene is TRBJ1-1, the V gene TRBV4-1; D uncertain. The CDR3 spans 14 residues. CDR1 is MGHRA and CDR2 is YSYEKL in the germline V gene. V lost 0 bases, J lost 6 bases, and 11 bases lay in between. The CDR3 region is CASSQDPAGPEAFF. CDR3 nucleotides: TGCGCCAGCAGCCAAGATCCGGCAGGCCCTGAAGCTTTCTTT.

On this clonotype itself: This CDR3 is missing its conserved last phenylalanine or tryptophan, likely due to a read error. The V call is TRBV13, the J call TRBJ2-3; weak D call: TRBD1 (5 bases). The CDR3 runs to 12 residues. With 5 bases removed from V and 3 bases from J, the gap between germline ends came to 6 bases. CDR1 and CDR2 from the germline V gene are PRHDT and FYEKMQ (reference sequence). CDR3 residues: CASSPGTDTQYS. As DNA, the CDR3 is TGTGCCAGCAGCCCAGGGACAGATACGCAGTATTCT.

This clonotype has more than one count but fewer than ten. The rearrangement links TRBV2 to TRBJ2-5; 7 bases fit TRBD2. V was pared by 11 bases and J by 5 bases, with 11 bases of the junction left unmatched. Germline values: CDR1 SNHLY, CDR2 FYNNEI. This CDR3 region has 13 residues. The CDR3 nucleotides read TGTGCCGGATCCTCAGCGGGATGGGAGACCCAGTACTTC. The encoded protein is CAGSSAGWETQYF.

The table lists this clonotype with a few counts. The gene calls are TRBV27 and TRBJ2-7; 8 nucleotides line up with TRBD1. The length of the CDR3 is 14 residues. The germline CDR1 and CDR2 sequences are MNHEY and SMNVEV (reference sequence). With V trimmed by 5 bases and J by 2 bases, 5 bases remained unmatched. Here the CDR3 reads CASSPGQVPYEQYF. The CDR3, as DNA: TGTGCCAGCAGTCCGGGACAGGTTCCCTACGAGCAGTACTTC.

This sequence joins TRBV19 and TRBJ2-7, with 9 bases fitting TRBD1. The CDR3 sequence is 15 residues long. CDR1 and CDR2 (germline): LNHDA, SQIVND (reference sequence). V trimming: 3 bases; J trimming: 4 bases; junction bases outside the gene matches: 7. The CDR3 reads CASSIRQGVVYEQYF. The CDR3 nucleotides read TGTGCCAGTAGTATCCGACAGGGGGTAGTGTACGAGCAGTACTTC.

In regard to this clonotype: Relative to the germline gene, one junction end is altered; a read error may explain this. The chain employs TRBV12-3 or TRBV12-4 and TRBJ1-5, with a tentative D call TRBD1 (6 bases). This CDR3 region has 14 residues. The CDR3 reads CASRQGNSDQPQHF. For the CDR3, the DNA is TGTGCCAGCCGCCAGGGGAATAGCGATCAGCCCCAGCATTTT.